The T cell receptor (beta chain) described here comes from a study of cytomegalovirus exposure and HLA in healthy donors. General study findings and limits: Association of a missense DCLRE1C variant with TCR beta V- and J-gene trimming was reported in a later analysis. The study assumed roughly uniform donor sequencing depth for presence/absence analyses.

This PCR relied on a set of 60 Vbeta primers and 13 Jbeta primers. TCRdb's copy holds only in-frame clones and misses some; the assay was immunoSEQ multiplex PCR. The profile shows about 130,000 clones, about three quarters of them singletons. The CDR3 spans 15 residues. Germline trimming cut 2 bases from V and 5 bases from J; bases unmatched to any gene: 8. Looked up from germline, CDR1 is MNHEY and CDR2 is SVGAGI. Though nominally healthy at sampling, donors likely had unrecorded immune exposures. A word on this clone: Its antigen is still unknown.

This receptor was obtained from a man aged 25-45 years in good health and CMV-seronegative. The V and J genes are TRBV6-5 and TRBJ2-5, with TRBD2 matching over 7 bases. Sequencing was performed on PBMCs. The CDR3, as DNA: TGTGCCAGCAGTTACCTGGGGGGGAGTGAGGAGACCCAGTACTTC. This encodes CASSYLGGSEETQYF.